This T cell receptor beta chain appears in the sequencing data of a study of beta chain features in type 1 diabetes. Study outcomes and limitations: Over-representation of high TCR-expressing cells was a possible consequence of cDNA sequencing. There was no resolution here of whether HLA type influences TCRB rearrangement. Patients with type 1 diabetes showed fewer VDJ junction insertions and more deletions. It was among patients, rather than healthy donors, that naive, central memory and Treg TCRB repertoires appeared more similar. When Type 1 diabetes patients were examined, their TCRB CDR3s proved moderately but significantly shorter in all four CD4+ subsets.

This CDR3 is built from 16 residues. Trimming pared 3 bases from V and 4 bases from J, leaving 15 bases between. Looked up from germline, CDR1 is LNHDA and CDR2 is SQIVND (reference sequence). As every portion of the isolated RNA was reverse transcribed, the sequencing read expressed TCRB transcripts. The data were produced by immunoSEQ multiplex PCR, yet TCRdb's version contains in-frame clones alone and is incomplete. This sample has 350,000 to 400,000 clones, with roughly an eighth found just once. This clone was found a few times. Antigen: not known. The TCR comes from a woman under 30 with type 1 diabetes. The V and J genes are TRBV19 and TRBJ2-2; possible D gene TRBD2, 7 bases. The sample comprised naive CD4+ T cells from blood. CDR3 nucleotide sequence: TGTGCCAGTAGTATGCCCCGGGGGGCCTCCACCGGGGAGCTGTTTTTT. This gives the protein CASSMPRGASTGELFF.